This T cell receptor (beta chain) was sequenced in a study of cytomegalovirus exposure and HLA in healthy donors. Study-wide results and caveats: In vitro confirmation showed three CMV-associated chains to be CMV antigen specific. In a later analysis, an Asian-associated ancestry cluster reportedly showed fewer N-insertions than the roughly 690-donor mean.

The CDR3 is 14 residues long. Trimming removed 3 bases from V and 2 bases from J, with 9 bases in between. The germline V gene has CDR1 SGHRS and CDR2 YFSETQ. This clone showed up just once. Its antigen is not known. PCR used 60 Vbeta primers and 13 Jbeta primers. Data came from immunoSEQ multiplex PCR; TCRdb stores just in-frame clones and leaves some out. In the table there are over 100,000 clones, 82% of which are singletons. The sample comprised PBMCs. The TCR was taken from a man younger than 45 in good health and CMV-seropositive. This chain joins TRBV5-1 and TRBJ1-3, with D possibly being TRBD1 (5 bases). CDR3 region: CASSWGDPGNTIYF. For the CDR3, the DNA is TGCGCCAGCAGCTGGGGGGACCCTGGAAACACCATATATTTT.